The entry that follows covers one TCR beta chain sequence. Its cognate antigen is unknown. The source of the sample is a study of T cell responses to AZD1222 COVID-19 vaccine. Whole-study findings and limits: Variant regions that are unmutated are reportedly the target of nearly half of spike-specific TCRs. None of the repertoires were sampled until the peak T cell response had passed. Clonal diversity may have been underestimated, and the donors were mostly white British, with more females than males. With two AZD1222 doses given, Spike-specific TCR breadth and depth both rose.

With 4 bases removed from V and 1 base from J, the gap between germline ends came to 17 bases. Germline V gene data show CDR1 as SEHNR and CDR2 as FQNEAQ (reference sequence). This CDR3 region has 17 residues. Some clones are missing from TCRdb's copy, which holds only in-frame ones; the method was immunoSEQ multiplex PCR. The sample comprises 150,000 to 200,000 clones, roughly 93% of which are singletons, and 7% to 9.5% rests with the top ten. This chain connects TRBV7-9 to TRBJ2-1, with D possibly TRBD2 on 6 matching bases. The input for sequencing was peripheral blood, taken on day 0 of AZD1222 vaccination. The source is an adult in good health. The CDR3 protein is CASSSTTFSGSYNEQFF. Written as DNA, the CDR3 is TGTGCCAGCAGCTCAACAACGTTTAGCGGTTCCTACAATGAGCAGTTCTTC.